This TCR beta chain was obtained from a study of T cells after yellow fever vaccination. The overall study: Fractions low in cell number were prepared with SMART-Seq v4 Ultra Low Input.

The sample holds many counts of this clonotype. Its antigen is still unknown. Study-wide results and caveats: The study re-detected most primary-vaccination clones after the booster (96% CD4, almost 90% CD8). Peak timing came faster in the weaker secondary response, day 5 versus 15.

Conversion of TCR transcripts into cDNA relied on 5'RACE template switching, which added a universal primer site and UMIs. TCRdb re-called the 5' RACE reads with MiXCR, one entry per CDR3 protein. The sample lists about 69,000 distinct CDR3 sequences, approximately 6.2% occurring once. Germline V gives CDR1 LGHDT, CDR2 YNNKEL (reference sequence). CDR3 length: 12 residues. Losses at the gene ends were 5 bases for V and 13 bases for J; bases not matched to a gene: 7. V and J are TRBV3-1 and TRBJ2-4; TRBD2 matches at 8 bases. The source of this sequence is a man in his late teens or twenties who received the YFV17D yellow fever vaccine. The material sequenced was CD4+ T cells sorted from PBMCs, taken more than 13 days after the first yellow fever vaccination. CDR3 DNA sequence: TGTGCCAGCAGCAACTCGGGGGGGCCACAGTACTTC. Protein product: CASSNSGGPQYF.